These 22 T cell receptor beta chains were all obtained from the same sample, sequenced in a study of cytomegalovirus exposure and HLA in healthy donors. Vbeta (60) and Jbeta (13) primers were used in the PCR. The repertoire was sequenced with immunoSEQ multiplex PCR; TCRdb's copy has only in-frame clones and lacks some. The table has about 150,000 clones, about 85% seen once. Sequencing was done on a sample of PBMCs. The receptors derive from a boy younger than 10 in good health and CMV-seronegative.

The chain carries TRBV5-1 and TRBJ2-2, with D maybe TRBD2 (5 bases). This CDR3 is 15 amino acids long. V lost 0 bases and J 3 bases, leaving 9 bases between the germline ends. The germline V gene has CDR1 SGHRS and CDR2 YFSETQ. The CDR3 region is CASSLGLRDTGELFF. CDR3 bases: TGCGCCAGCAGCTTGGGATTGCGGGACACCGGGGAGCTGTTTTTT.

This chain uses TRBV30 with TRBJ2-2; TRBD1 aligns across 7 bases. The CDR3 has 15 amino acids. The germline CDR1 and CDR2 sequences are GTSNPN and SVGIG (reference sequence). With 0 bases clipped from V and 4 bases from J, the junction kept 5 bases outside the gene matches. The CDR3 spells CAWSVQGWGTGELFF. CDR3 DNA: TGTGCCTGGAGTGTACAGGGGTGGGGCACCGGGGAGCTGTTTTTT.

This clone appeared a few times. This rearrangement joins TRBV7-9 to TRBJ1-2; 8 nucleotides agree with TRBD1. This CDR3 is 15 amino acids long. CDR1 and CDR2 from the germline V gene are SEHNR and FQNEAQ (reference sequence). V trimming: 5 bases; J trimming: 5 bases; junction bases outside the gene matches: 10. The CDR3 sequence: CASSHPGTGIYGYTF. The CDR3 DNA follows: TGTGCCAGCAGCCATCCAGGGACAGGCATTTATGGCTACACCTTC.

The chain's CDR3 is CASSPPQGATYGYTF. DNA of the CDR3: TGTGCCAGCTCACCACCCCAGGGGGCCACCTATGGCTACACCTTC. The gene calls are TRBV18 and TRBJ1-2; 8 bases are shared with TRBD1. This CDR3 comprises 15 residues. CDR1 and CDR2 from the germline V gene are KGHSH and LQKENI. Trimming removed 0 bases from V and 4 bases from J; junction bases left unmatched: 4.

The chain combines TRBV10-2 with TRBJ2-1; the match to TRBD1 covers 8 bases. The ends lost 6 bases at V and 7 bases at J; junction bases unmatched: 8. The CDR3 runs 14 residues. The germline V gene encodes CDR1 WSHSY and CDR2 SAAADI. The CDR3 reads CASSGTGGGNEQFF. DNA for the CDR3: TGCGCCAGCAGCGGGACAGGAGGAGGGAATGAGCAGTTCTTC.

CDR3 residues: CASRERGGSYEQYV. The DNA of the CDR3 is TGTGCCAGCAGGGAGCGGGGAGGGTCCTACGAGCAGTACGTC. The chain joins TRBV2 to TRBJ2-7; TRBD2 matches at 7 bases. This CDR3 is built from 14 residues. Germline CDR1 SNHLY, CDR2 FYNNEI. V was pared by 6 bases and J by 1 base, with 6 bases of the junction left unmatched.

A few counts support this clone. V and J are TRBV7-6 and TRBJ2-5; D uncertain. The CDR3 length is 14 residues. Germline lookup yields CDR1 SGHVS and CDR2 FNYEAQ. V lost 1 base, J lost 2 bases, and 8 bases lay in between. In DNA, the CDR3 is TGTGCCAGCAGCTTAGAGGCGGCACAAGAGACCCAGTACTTC. It yields the protein CASSLEAAQETQYF.

The J gene is TRBJ1-1, the V gene TRBV21-1; TRBD1 was called by the table and not checked on the DNA. TRBV21-1 is assigned pseudogene status. This CDR3 has 14 amino acids. The CDR3 DNA follows: TGTGCCAGCAGCAAAGGGACCAAAACAGGTGAAGCTTTCTTT. It yields the protein CASSKGTKTGEAFF.

The V gene is TRBV19, the J gene TRBJ1-1; weak D call: TRBD1 (5 bases). The V end was cut by 3 bases, the J end by 3 bases, with 8 bases between. Per germline, CDR1 LNHDA and CDR2 SQIVND (reference sequence). CDR3 length: 13 amino acids. This chain's CDR3 is CASSITGYTEAFF. The CDR3 bases are TGTGCCAGTAGTATTACAGGTTACACTGAAGCTTTCTTT.

The chain has TRBV5-1 and TRBJ1-3; TRBD1 is a possible D gene (5 bases). V gave up 0 bases and J gave up 2 bases, with 9 bases separating them. CDR1 and CDR2 (germline): SGHRS, YFSETQ. The CDR3 consists of 15 residues. In DNA, the CDR3 is TGCGCCAGCAGCTTGGACAGGTTGACTGGAAACACCATATATTTT. This encodes CASSLDRLTGNTIYF.

V usage is TRBV6-5 and J usage is TRBJ2-3; tentatively, D is TRBD1 (5 bases). Germline-derived CDR1 and CDR2 are MNHEY and SVGAGI. V shed 7 bases and J shed 3 bases, with 11 bases lying between them. The length of the CDR3 is 13 residues. CDR3 DNA: TGTGCCAGCAAAGAACCAGGGACAGATACGCAGTATTTT. Protein product: CASKEPGTDTQYF.

V usage is TRBV5-6 and J usage is TRBJ2-3; D is unresolved. There are 13 residues in the CDR3. Germline V gene data show CDR1 as SGHDT and CDR2 as YYEEEE. The germline V and J ends were trimmed by 0 bases and 1 base, with 3 bases remaining between them. The CDR3 DNA reads TGTGCCAGCAGCTTGGCGGGCACAGATACGCAGTATTTT. Encoded protein: CASSLAGTDTQYF.

This chain connects TRBV6-5 to TRBJ2-3; the D gene is possibly TRBD1 (6 bases). Between the trimmed V and J ends, which lost 6 bases and 2 bases, there was a span of 12 bases. Germline-derived CDR1 and CDR2 are MNHEY and SVGAGI. This CDR3 has 14 amino acids. CDR3 DNA: TGTGCCAGCAGCAAGACAGGACTCACAGATACGCAGTATTTT. Amino acid sequence: CASSKTGLTDTQYF.

This chain connects TRBV6-4 to TRBJ2-3, with D maybe TRBD2 (5 bases). The CDR3 is made up of 15 amino acids. Germline V lookup: CDR1 MRHNA, CDR2 SNTAGT. V lost 3 bases and J 3 bases, leaving 13 bases between the germline ends. The CDR3 region is CASSEGLAPTDTQYF. CDR3 nucleotide sequence: TGTGCCAGCAGTGAAGGGCTAGCCCCTACAGATACGCAGTATTTT.

This clone came up a few times. This chain uses TRBV19 with TRBJ2-7; 8 bases fit TRBD1. Trimming at V came to 5 bases and at J to 2 bases, leaving 8 bases not matched to a gene. Germline values: CDR1 LNHDA, CDR2 SQIVND (reference sequence). The CDR3 totals 15 residues. The CDR3 nucleotides read TGTGCCAGTAGTGTCGGGACAGGACATACCTACGAGCAGTACTTC. Encoded protein: CASSVGTGHTYEQYF. The whole variable domain, remainder taken from reference TRBV19 and TRBJ2-7, is DGGITQSPKYLFRKEGQNVTLSCEQNLNHDAMYWYRQDPGQGLRLIYYSQIVNDFQKGDIAEGYSVSREKKESFPLTVTSAQKNPTAFYLCASSVGTGHTYEQYFGPGTRLTVT.

The gene calls are TRBV5-1 and TRBJ1-6, with TRBD1 as a possible D gene (6 bases). The CDR3 runs to 19 residues. The germline gives CDR1 SGHRS, CDR2 YFSETQ. V gave up 0 bases and J gave up 7 bases, with 23 bases separating them. This CDR3 is CASSLAQEPGVGPNSPLHF. The CDR3 DNA sequence: TGCGCCAGCAGCTTGGCCCAGGAACCAGGGGTCGGGCCGAATTCACCCCTCCACTTT.

The rearrangement joins TRBV6-5 to TRBJ2-7; 8 bases agree with TRBD1. Germline trimming cut 6 bases from V and 5 bases from J; bases unmatched to any gene: 12. The CDR3 is 15 residues long. Looked up from germline, CDR1 is MNHEY and CDR2 is SVGAGI. This chain's CDR3 is CASRLFGQGVHEQYV. The CDR3 nucleotides are TGTGCCAGCAGACTTTTCGGACAGGGCGTCCACGAGCAGTACGTC.

This clone was recorded a few times. This sequence joins TRBV5-4 and TRBJ2-7; the D is unclear. Per the germline V gene, CDR1 is SGHNT and CDR2 is YYREEE (reference sequence). V was trimmed by 2 bases and J by 0 bases, leaving 15 bases between them. The CDR3 is 16 amino acids. The CDR3 spells CASSFVNARSSYEQYF. The CDR3, as DNA: TGTGCCAGCAGCTTTGTTAACGCGAGAAGCTCCTACGAGCAGTACTTC. Together with reference TRBV5-4 and TRBJ2-7, the CDR3 gives the full variable domain: ETGVTQSPTHLIKTRGQQVTLRCSSQSGHNTVSWYQQALGQGPQFIFQYYREEENGRGNFPPRFSGLQFPNYSSELNVNALELDDSALYLCASSFVNARSSYEQYFGPGTRLTVT.

This sequence joins TRBV2 and TRBJ1-5; D might be TRBD1 (6 bases). Trimming left V 6 bases short and J 6 bases short, with 15 bases between. CDR1 and CDR2 from the germline V gene are SNHLY and FYNNEI. CDR3 length equals 14 residues. As DNA, the CDR3 is TGTGCCAGCAGCCACACAGGGTATAGTCAGCCCCAGCATTTT. Translating gives CASSHTGYSQPQHF.

The genes are TRBV28 and TRBJ1-1; the match to TRBD1 covers 7 bases. The germline V gene encodes CDR1 MDHEN and CDR2 SYDVKM. After removal of 5 bases from V and 11 bases from J, the junction contained 8 bases not matched to a gene. The CDR3 length is 12 residues. The CDR3 spells CASSPQTGTAFF. CDR3 nucleotides: TGTGCCAGCAGTCCCCAGACAGGGACTGCTTTCTTT. The complete variable domain, with remaining parts taken from reference TRBV28 and TRBJ1-1, reads DVKVTQSSRYLVKRTGEKVFLECVQDMDHENMFWYRQDPGLGLRLIYFSYDVKMKEKGDIPEGYSVSREKKERFSLILESASTNQTSMYLCASSPQTGTAFFGQGTRLTVV.

Details on this clone: Relative to the germline gene, one junction end is altered; a read error may explain this. This chain joins TRBV7-9 and TRBJ1-5, with a weak D call TRBD1 (6 bases). The germline gives CDR1 SEHNR, CDR2 FQNEAQ (reference sequence). The CDR3 spans 16 residues. The CDR3 DNA sequence: TGTTCCAGCAGCCTTGGGGGCAGCATTAGCAATCAGCCCCAGCATTTT. As protein: CSSSLGGSISNQPQHF.

The V call is TRBV5-4, the J call TRBJ2-7; the match to TRBD2 covers 8 bases. This CDR3 contains 15 residues. Germline CDR1 SGHNT, CDR2 YYREEE (reference sequence). The junction had 5 bases not matched to a gene; V was cut back by 3 bases and J by 0 bases. CDR3 nucleotides: TGTGCCAGCAGCTGGGGAGCGGGGGACTCCTACGAGCAGTACTTC. Translating it yields CASSWGAGDSYEQYF.